The 16 T cell receptor beta chains given below trace back to one sample, sequenced in a study of blood T cell repertoires in COVID-19 (dated by TCRdb to between 2020 and 2021). The library was built by means of the immunoSEQ multiplex PCR assay. Entries here come from immuneACCESS through TCRdb and include only in-frame sequences with V and J called. Some clones fail to appear in such tables; in the studies checked, an unresolved V gene covers under half of the shortfall, and the cause of the remainder is unknown. This sample holds about 280,000 clones; less than 90% were observed only once. About an eighth of the sample belongs to the ten largest clones. The sequencing input was peripheral blood. These TCRs come from a human donor in a cohort sampled during active COVID-19.

This CDR3 reads CASSPPGGLGNEQFF. The CDR3 DNA reads as TGTGCCAGCAGCCCCCCGGGGGGACTAGGGAATGAGCAGTTCTTC. This sequence joins TRBV7-9 and TRBJ2-1, with TRBD2 matching 8 bases. Germline V lookup: CDR1 SEHNR, CDR2 FQNEAQ (reference sequence). Unmatched junction bases numbered 10, after V lost 5 bases and J lost 7 bases. The CDR3 is made up of 15 amino acids. Full variable domain (remainder filled in from reference TRBV7-9 and TRBJ2-1): DTGVSQNPRHKITKRGQNVTFRCDPISEHNRLYWYRQTLGQGPEFLTYFQNEAQLEKSRLLSDRFSAERPKGSFSTLEIQRTEQGDSAMYLCASSPPGGLGNEQFFGPGTRLTVL.

This clone has just one count. This chain connects TRBV2 to TRBJ2-4, with D hard to call. The germline gives CDR1 SNHLY, CDR2 FYNNEI. The CDR3 is 15 residues long. V lost 3 bases and J 2 bases, leaving 11 bases between the germline ends. In nucleotides, the CDR3 is TGTGCCAGCAGTGATTTCGGGTACTCCAAAAACATTCAGTACTTC. It specifies CASSDFGYSKNIQYF.

The V and J genes are TRBV7-9 and TRBJ2-7; 13 positions match TRBD2. V shed 4 bases, J shed 9 bases, and the junction held 6 bases outside the gene matches. CDR3 size: 14 residues. Looked up from germline, CDR1 is SEHNR and CDR2 is FQNEAQ (reference sequence). CDR3 DNA: TGTGCCAGCAGCTCCGGACTAGCGGGAGTTGGGCAGTACTTC. This translates into CASSSGLAGVGQYF.

This clone was picked up one time. The chain has TRBV4-2 and TRBJ1-2; D might be TRBD1 (5 bases). Germline V gene sequence: CDR1 LGHNA, CDR2 YNFKEQ. The CDR3 has 14 residues. Trimming removed 4 bases at V and 0 bases at J, with 9 bases between. The DNA of the CDR3 is TGTGCCAGCAGCCTATCGACAGCTAACTATGGCTACACCTTC. Translating it yields CASSLSTANYGYTF.

The genes are TRBV5-1 and TRBJ1-2, with D perhaps TRBD1 (5 bases). The CDR3 is 14 residues long. Germline V gives CDR1 SGHRS, CDR2 YFSETQ. V shed 5 bases and J shed 3 bases, with 14 bases lying between them. The CDR3 reads CASSLDTYDYGYTF. CDR3 DNA sequence: TGCGCCAGCAGTCTGGACACTTATGACTATGGCTACACCTTC.

This clone appeared a single time. The chain combines TRBV18 with TRBJ1-1; perhaps TRBD1 as D (5 bases). The germline gives CDR1 KGHSH, CDR2 LQKENI. The V gene lost 3 bases and the J gene lost 8 bases, with 13 bases spanning the gap. The CDR3 runs to 13 residues. The CDR3 protein is CASSPAGPGEAFF. As DNA, the CDR3 is TGTGCCAGCTCACCGGCGGGACCGGGAGAAGCTTTCTTT.

This clone was recorded at least ten times. The V and J genes are TRBV24-1 and TRBJ2-1; TRBD1 aligns across 11 bases. The V gene end was trimmed by 5 bases and the J gene end by 9 bases; junction bases not matched to a gene: 14. Germline values: CDR1 KGHDR, CDR2 SFDVKD. CDR3 length: 17 amino acids. The CDR3 region has the DNA TGTGCCACCAGTGGGACAGGGGGCGGCGGGAGGTTAGGTGAGCAGTTCTTC. Its protein product is CATSGTGGGGRLGEQFF.

In this sample, this clone turned up a few times. For the CDR3, the DNA is TGTGCCAGCAGTGTGACTGTACGGCGTCCGGATCCCACAGATACGCAGTATTTT. It encodes CASSVTVRRPDPTDTQYF. This chain connects TRBV6-1 to TRBJ2-3; D is ambiguous. The V end was cut by 4 bases, the J end by 2 bases, with 22 bases between. CDR1 is MNHNS, CDR2 SASEGT, per germline. This CDR3 region has 18 residues.

The chain's CDR3 is CASSPHPLAGPGGTF. Here the CDR3 DNA reads TGTGCCAGCAGCCCACACCCTCTTGCAGGGCCTGGCGGCACCTTC. The chain carries TRBV3-1 (or the pseudogene TRBV3-2) and TRBJ1-2; D is perhaps TRBD1 (5 bases). This CDR3 comprises 15 residues. The V gene's germline CDR1 is LGHDT and CDR2 YNNKEL (reference sequence). V lost 4 bases, J lost 13 bases, and 25 bases lay in between.

V gene TRBV10-3 combines with J gene TRBJ2-1; TRBD2 matches at 12 bases. The trim removed 11 bases at V and 5 bases at J, leaving 4 bases unmatched. The CDR3 has 13 residues. Germline CDR1 reads ENHRY; CDR2 reads SYGVKD. The CDR3 loop reads CASRLAGDNEQFF. Here the CDR3 DNA reads TGTGCCTCCAGACTAGCGGGGGACAATGAGCAGTTCTTC.

The chain employs TRBV14 and TRBJ2-1; TRBD2 aligns across 9 bases. V shed 4 bases and J 8 bases; nucleotides not matched to a gene: 15. The germline V gene encodes CDR1 SGHDN and CDR2 FVKESK. This CDR3 has 17 amino acids. In DNA form, the CDR3 reads TGTGCCAGCAGCCGTGGGACTAGCCGGTCAATTACCGATGAGCAGTTCTTC. This translates into CASSRGTSRSITDEQFF.

The V and J genes are TRBV27 and TRBJ1-1; no clear D. The CDR3 covers 13 residues. V lost 5 bases to trimming and J lost 4 bases, with 11 bases between them. Germline CDR1 is MNHEY and CDR2 is SMNVEV (reference sequence). CDR3 in amino acids: CASSKKAVTEAFF. The CDR3 DNA sequence: TGTGCCAGCAGTAAAAAAGCGGTCACTGAAGCTTTCTTT.

This clone has just a few counts. This chain uses TRBV6-2 or TRBV6-3 with TRBJ2-2, with 12 nucleotides matching TRBD2. The CDR3 runs 19 residues. Germline CDR1 MNHEY, CDR2 SVGEGT. J lost 3 bases, V lost 3 bases, and 11 bases had no gene match. The DNA of the CDR3 is TGTGCCAGCAGTTATCTCTCTAGCGGGAGGGCCTTTGACACCGGGGAGCTGTTTTTT. Translating gives CASSYLSSGRAFDTGELFF.

The chain links TRBV5-4 to TRBJ2-7; the match to TRBD1 covers 10 bases. Germline CDR1 and CDR2: SGHNT and YYREEE (reference sequence). This CDR3 has 15 residues. J was trimmed by 3 bases and V by 2 bases; bases with no gene match: 5. This CDR3 reads CASSLKGQGNYEQYF. The CDR3 bases are TGTGCCAGCAGCTTAAAGGGACAGGGGAACTACGAGCAGTACTTC.

This chain uses TRBV30 with TRBJ2-5, with 11 positions matching TRBD2. The CDR3 is 16 residues long. Trimming took 2 bases from V and 0 from J; bases not matched to a gene: 5. Germline CDR1 reads GTSNPN; CDR2 reads SVGIG (reference sequence). CDR3 in DNA: TGTGCCTGGAGTCCAGGACTAGCGGGCCACCAAGAGACCCAGTACTTC. It translates to CAWSPGLAGHQETQYF. The entire variable domain, with the rest obtained from reference TRBV30 and TRBJ2-5, is as follows: SQTIHQWPATLVQPVGSPLSLECTVEGTSNPNLYWYRQAAGRGLQLLFYSVGIGQISSEVPQNLSASRPQDRQFILSSKKLLLSDSGFYLCAWSPGLAGHQETQYFGPGTRLLVL.

The genes are TRBV28 and TRBJ2-2; D uncertain. V dropped 3 bases and J dropped 5 bases, with 4 bases sitting between them. The CDR3 has 12 residues. Germline CDR1 is MDHEN and CDR2 is SYDVKM. The CDR3 DNA reads as TGTGCCAGCAGTTTCAGTACCGGGGAGCTGTTTTTT. Protein product: CASSFSTGELFF.